The TCR beta chain under discussion was sequenced for a study of CD8+CD57+ T cells in acquired aplastic anemia. Looking at the study overall: Sorted CD4+ and CD8+ cells yielded roughly 3.4 ug of DNA on average.

Genomic DNA provided the template from which TCR beta VDJ and CDR3 profiles were obtained. TCRdb redid the calling of the reads with MiXCR, one entry per CDR3 protein. The top ten clones hold about 1.8% of a sample with approximately 180,000 distinct CDR3 sequences, 48% of them seen once. Whole-study findings and limits: Approximately 30 CD8+ CDR3 sequences were shared between patients and controls.

Sequenced patients had shown CD8+CD57+ cell expansion by flow cytometry. All patients had severe acquired aplastic anemia. Untreated patients provided the blood samples, with no therapy given before sampling. Remarks on this clonotype: Antigen specificity is unknown.

This TCR was recovered from a human donor with aplastic anemia. The specimen was sorted CD4+, CD8+, or CD8+CD57+ T cells (not recorded which) from PBMCs.

The CDR3: CASSQAGSGDGAGELFF. DNA for the CDR3: TGTGCCAGCAGCCAGGCCGGGAGCGGCGATGGCGCCGGGGAGCTGTTTTTT. The chain carries TRBV4-2 and TRBJ2-2, with D maybe TRBD2 (6 bases). V lost 3 bases to trimming and J lost 6 bases, with 20 bases between them. This CDR3 is built from 17 residues. CDR1 is LGHNA and CDR2 is YNFKEQ in the germline V gene.